These 25 T cell receptor beta chains were sequenced from one sample in a study of blood T cell dynamics during melanoma immunotherapy. Points from the study as a whole: The most clonal sorted CD8+ subset, immune-effector cells, was closest to cell-free DNA CDR3 sequences.

Noted time point: pre-treatment baseline. Memory T cells counted as immune-effector cells when CD3+ CD4- CD8+ CD45RA- CD45RO-high CD27- CCR7-. The method was immunoSEQ multiplex PCR; TCRdb's version includes in-frame clones alone and lacks a portion of them. The table includes around 1,400 clones, over 65% detected once. Their recognized antigens are unknown. Sequences were derived from CD8+ T cells from blood, sampled from a patient treated with checkpoint blockade. Every receptor here comes from a human donor with melanoma.

The V and J genes are TRBV6-5 and TRBJ2-7; D might be TRBD1 or TRBD2, each matching 5 bases. V was trimmed by 2 bases and J by 6 bases, leaving 14 bases between them. Germline V gives CDR1 MNHEY, CDR2 SVGAGI. There are 14 residues in the CDR3. This chain's CDR3 is CASSYDQGSGEQYF. Written as DNA, the CDR3 is TGTGCCAGCAGTTACGACCAGGGCAGCGGCGAGCAGTACTTC.

This clone came up once. The chain carries TRBV5-1 and TRBJ2-1, with D possibly being TRBD2 (6 bases). V lost 5 bases and J lost 15, with 21 bases in between. This CDR3 is 13 amino acids long. The germline V gene encodes CDR1 SGHRS and CDR2 YFSETQ. CDR3 in DNA: TGCGCCAGCAGTTCATGGGGCGGGACGGGCTGGTTCTTC. As protein: CASSSWGGTGWFF.

The chain joins TRBV7-6 to TRBJ2-1; D is unclear. The CDR3 is 13 residues long. V gave up 0 bases and J gave up 4 bases, with 4 bases separating them. Looked up from germline, CDR1 is SGHVS and CDR2 is FNYEAQ. CDR3 sequence (DNA): TGTGCCAGCAGCTTAGCGGTTTACAATGAGCAGTTCTTC. It is translated as CASSLAVYNEQFF.

The gene calls are TRBV27 and TRBJ2-1; 8 bases align to TRBD2. There are 17 residues in the CDR3. CDR1 and CDR2 from the germline V gene are MNHEY and SMNVEV (reference sequence). V was pared by 6 bases and J by 2 bases, with 12 bases of the junction left unmatched. CDR3 amino acids: CASRPRVGLGTYNEQFF. Written as DNA, the CDR3 is TGTGCCAGCAGGCCCAGGGTGGGACTAGGCACCTACAATGAGCAGTTCTTC.

This clone has a handful of counts. This chain links TRBV4-2 with TRBJ1-1; D unresolved. The CDR3 extends over 14 amino acids. The germline V gene has CDR1 LGHNA and CDR2 YNFKEQ. Between the trimmed V and J ends, which lost 4 bases and 0 bases, there was a span of 9 bases. Here the CDR3 reads CASSPRGLNTEAFF. The CDR3 region has the DNA TGTGCCAGCAGCCCCCGCGGGCTGAACACTGAAGCTTTCTTT.

This clone was observed a single time. The chain employs TRBV15 and TRBJ2-1, with 9 bases fitting TRBD2. Germline assignment: CDR1 LNHNV and CDR2 YYDKDF (reference sequence). After removal of 1 base from V and 5 bases from J, the junction contained 6 bases not matched to a gene. This CDR3 is built from 16 residues. The CDR3 here is CATSRGGVAGDNEQFF. DNA of the CDR3: TGTGCCACCAGCAGAGGAGGGGTAGCGGGAGACAATGAGCAGTTCTTC.

The V gene is TRBV13, the J gene TRBJ2-3; 10 bases line up with TRBD2. Germline-derived CDR1 and CDR2 are PRHDT and FYEKMQ (reference sequence). This CDR3 is built from 16 residues. Trimming at V came to 0 bases and at J to 6 bases, leaving 6 bases not matched to a gene. CDR3 amino acids: CASSLGLAGVTDTQYF. Written as DNA, the CDR3 is TGTGCCAGCAGCTTAGGCCTAGCGGGAGTAACGGATACGCAGTATTTT.

The chain links TRBV5-6 to TRBJ1-1, with D maybe TRBD1 (6 bases). The CDR3 has 13 amino acids. V shed 0 bases and J shed 6 bases, with 9 bases lying between them. In germline, CDR1 is SGHDT, CDR2 YYEEEE. CDR3 sequence: CASSLEGGAEAFF. The CDR3 bases are TGTGCCAGCAGCTTGGAGGGGGGCGCTGAAGCTTTCTTT.

Here the CDR3 reads CASSGGGLADTYEQYF. The CDR3 DNA follows: TGTGCCAGCAGCGGGGGGGGACTAGCGGATACCTACGAGCAGTACTTC. This rearrangement joins TRBV5-4 to TRBJ2-7; TRBD2 agrees at 11 bases. J lost 2 bases, V lost 4 bases, and 8 bases had no gene match. This CDR3 has 16 amino acids. The germline V gene has CDR1 SGHNT and CDR2 YYREEE (reference sequence). Looking up the rest from reference TRBV5-4 and TRBJ2-7 gives the full variable domain: ETGVTQSPTHLIKTRGQQVTLRCSSQSGHNTVSWYQQALGQGPQFIFQYYREEENGRGNFPPRFSGLQFPNYSSELNVNALELDDSALYLCASSGGGLADTYEQYFGPGTRLTVT.

The gene calls are TRBV27 and TRBJ1-5; weak D call: TRBD1 (6 bases). The CDR3 runs 12 residues. The V end was cut by 5 bases, the J end by 9 bases, with 11 bases between. Germline CDR1 reads MNHEY; CDR2 reads SMNVEV (reference sequence). The DNA of the CDR3 is TGTGCCAGCAGTAACCAAGGGGGGCCCCAGCATTTT. It is translated as CASSNQGGPQHF.

There are a few counts of this clone. The chain carries TRBV27 and TRBJ2-6; no clear D. V was trimmed by 6 bases and J by 3 bases, leaving 3 bases between them. Germline loops: CDR1 MNHEY, CDR2 SMNVEV (reference sequence). There are 12 residues in the CDR3. Here the CDR3 DNA reads TGTGCCAGCAGCTATGGGGCCAACGTCCTGACTTTC. This translates into CASSYGANVLTF.

This clone showed up just once. J is TRBJ1-1 and V is TRBV27, with D possibly being TRBD1 (5 bases). The CDR3 has 14 residues. Trimming took off 2 bases at V and 1 base at J, with 8 bases between the two ends. Germline assignment: CDR1 MNHEY and CDR2 SMNVEV (reference sequence). The CDR3 DNA reads as TGTGCCAGCAGTTTACGCGGGGGGAACACTGAAGCTTTCTTT. This sequence encodes CASSLRGGNTEAFF.

The chain recombines TRBV7-9 with TRBJ2-1; no reliable D call. Trimming removed 5 bases from V and 9 bases from J, with 5 bases in between. The CDR3 contains 10 residues. Germline CDR1 is SEHNR and CDR2 is FQNEAQ (reference sequence). CDR3 protein: CASSPVEQFF. CDR3 DNA sequence: TGTGCCAGCAGCCCGGTTGAGCAGTTCTTC.

The table lists this clone with a few counts. The chain recombines TRBV19 with TRBJ1-1, with a possible D match to TRBD1 (6 bases). Trimming took 4 bases from V and 0 from J, leaving 15 bases between them. In germline, CDR1 is LNHDA, CDR2 SQIVND (reference sequence). This CDR3 region has 16 residues. The CDR3 sequence: CASSTTGSPVNTEAFF. CDR3 sequence (DNA): TGTGCCAGTAGTACCACAGGGAGCCCTGTGAACACTGAAGCTTTCTTT.

This chain joins TRBV28 and TRBJ2-4; no reliable D call. Deletions cut 5 bases from V and 4 bases from J, with 18 bases between. Per the germline V gene, CDR1 is MDHEN and CDR2 is SYDVKM. The CDR3 runs 16 residues. The CDR3 bases are TGTGCCAGCAGTCCTGCTTCTTACAATTTTAAAAACATTCAGTACTTC. Its protein is CASSPASYNFKNIQYF.

The chain recombines TRBV7-6 with TRBJ2-5; the match to TRBD2 covers 10 bases. Germline values: CDR1 SGHVS, CDR2 FNYEAQ. V shed 5 bases, J shed 4 bases, and the junction held 13 bases outside the gene matches. The length of the CDR3 is 17 residues. The CDR3 DNA reads TGTGCCAGCAGCCCCCTGGGGAGCGGGAGGGCCTCAGAGACCCAGTACTTC. This translates into CASSPLGSGRASETQYF.

The rearrangement uses TRBV18 and TRBJ2-5; 10 bases map to TRBD1. The junction had 14 bases not matched to a gene; V was cut back by 6 bases and J by 4 bases. Germline assignment: CDR1 KGHSH and CDR2 LQKENI. The CDR3 runs to 17 residues. This CDR3 is CASSPPTGGAQGETQYF. The DNA for the CDR3 is TGTGCCAGCTCTCCTCCGACAGGGGGCGCTCAGGGAGAGACCCAGTACTTC.

The chain recombines TRBV10-3 with TRBJ1-5, with 8 bases identical to TRBD1. The germline V gene encodes CDR1 ENHRY and CDR2 SYGVKD. Trimming took 1 base from V and 5 from J; bases not matched to a gene: 4. The CDR3 contains 15 residues. The CDR3 nucleotides read TGTGCCATCAGTGAGTTGACAGGGGTGGATCAGCCCCAGCATTTT. Its protein product is CAISELTGVDQPQHF.

The rearrangement uses TRBV4-1 and TRBJ2-7, with TRBD2 matching 13 bases. Germline CDR1 is MGHRA and CDR2 is YSYEKL. After removal of 4 bases from V and 0 bases from J, the junction contained 6 bases not matched to a gene. The CDR3 is 17 amino acids. In DNA, the CDR3 is TGCGCCAGCAGCCCCAGACGGACTAGCGGGAGCTCCTACGAGCAGTACTTC. Translating gives CASSPRRTSGSSYEQYF.

The chain uses TRBV25-1 and TRBJ2-7; 7 bases line up with TRBD1. Per germline, CDR1 MGHDK and CDR2 SYGVNS. The CDR3 has 14 amino acids. Trimming cost V 5 bases and J 5 bases; bases outside gene matches: 9. The CDR3 region is CASSLQGYTDEQYF. DNA of the CDR3: TGTGCCAGCAGTCTACAGGGGTATACTGACGAGCAGTACTTC.

CDR3 coding DNA: TGTGCCAGCAGTTACTCAGGACAGGGGTCCTACGAGCAGTACTTC. Protein: CASSYSGQGSYEQYF. The rearrangement joins TRBV6-6 to TRBJ2-7; 9 bases are shared with TRBD1. Unmatched junction bases numbered 1, after V lost 0 bases and J lost 1 base. The CDR3 sequence is 15 residues long. CDR1 is MNHNY and CDR2 is SVGAGI in the germline V gene (reference sequence).

V and J are TRBV6-4 and TRBJ1-1, with a possible D match to TRBD1 (6 bases). This CDR3 contains 16 residues. CDR1 is MRHNA, CDR2 SNTAGT, per germline. Between the trimmed V and J ends, which lost 1 base and 5 bases, there was a span of 17 bases. CDR3 sequence (DNA): TGTGCCAGCAGTGACTTAACTAAGGGGGTGAGTACTGAAGCTTTCTTT. It specifies CASSDLTKGVSTEAFF.

This clone was detected once. This chain joins TRBV7-8 and TRBJ2-1; D is unresolved. Trimming took 2 bases from V and 5 from J, leaving 4 bases between them. The CDR3 has 12 residues. Germline V CDR1 and CDR2: SGHVS, FQNEAQ. The CDR3: CASSLSHNEQFF. CDR3 coding DNA: TGTGCCAGCAGCTTATCCCACAATGAGCAGTTCTTC.

The rearrangement joins TRBV7-9 to TRBJ1-1; D uncertain. V was shortened by 6 bases and J by 3 bases, with 8 bases between the two germline ends. Per germline, CDR1 SEHNR and CDR2 FQNEAQ (reference sequence). This CDR3 region has 12 residues. The CDR3 here is CASRLPHTEAFF. The CDR3 DNA reads as TGTGCCAGCAGATTACCCCACACTGAAGCTTTCTTT.

This rearrangement joins TRBV6-1 to TRBJ2-7; no clear D. Germline CDR1 reads MNHNS; CDR2 reads SASEGT. The CDR3 loop spans 10 amino acids. V lost 9 bases and J 4 bases, leaving 7 bases between the germline ends. CDR3 in DNA: TGTGCCAGTGAGAATTACGAGCAGTACTTC. Residues: CASENYEQYF.